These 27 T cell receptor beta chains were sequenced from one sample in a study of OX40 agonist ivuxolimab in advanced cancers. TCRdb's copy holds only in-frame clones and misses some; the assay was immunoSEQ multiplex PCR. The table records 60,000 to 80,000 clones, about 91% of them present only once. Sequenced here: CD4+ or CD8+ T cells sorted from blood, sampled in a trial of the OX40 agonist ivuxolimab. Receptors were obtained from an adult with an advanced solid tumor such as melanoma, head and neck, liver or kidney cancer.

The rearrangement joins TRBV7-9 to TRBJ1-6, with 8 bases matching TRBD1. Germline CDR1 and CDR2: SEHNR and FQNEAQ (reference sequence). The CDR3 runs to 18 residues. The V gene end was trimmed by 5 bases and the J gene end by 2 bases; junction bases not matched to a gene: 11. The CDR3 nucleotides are TGTGCCAGCAGCAAAACCCCCCAGGGGGCTACCTATAATTCACCCCTCCACTTT. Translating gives CASSKTPQGATYNSPLHF.

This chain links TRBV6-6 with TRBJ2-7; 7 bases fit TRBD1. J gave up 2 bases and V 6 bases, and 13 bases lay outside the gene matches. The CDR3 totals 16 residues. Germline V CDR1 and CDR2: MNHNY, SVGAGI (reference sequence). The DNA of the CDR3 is TGTGCCAGCAGGCAAGCCGGGACAGTAACTCCCTACGAGCAGTACTTC. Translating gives CASRQAGTVTPYEQYF.

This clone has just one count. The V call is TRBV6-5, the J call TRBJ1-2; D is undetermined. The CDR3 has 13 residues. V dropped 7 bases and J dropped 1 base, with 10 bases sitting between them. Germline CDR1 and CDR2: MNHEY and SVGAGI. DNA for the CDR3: TGTGCCAGCACCGACCCGGGTAACTATGGCTACACCTTC. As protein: CASTDPGNYGYTF.

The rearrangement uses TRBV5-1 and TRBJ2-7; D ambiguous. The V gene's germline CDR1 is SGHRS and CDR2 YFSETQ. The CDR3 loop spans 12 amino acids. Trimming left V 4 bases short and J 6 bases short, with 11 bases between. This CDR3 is CASSPDLREQYF. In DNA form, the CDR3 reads TGCGCCAGCAGCCCCGACCTACGCGAGCAGTACTTC.

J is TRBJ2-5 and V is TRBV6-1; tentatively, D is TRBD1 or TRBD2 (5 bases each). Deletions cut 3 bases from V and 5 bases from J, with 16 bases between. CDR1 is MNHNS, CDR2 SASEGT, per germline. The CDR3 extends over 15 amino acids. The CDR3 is CASSDGPHWGETQYF. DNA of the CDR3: TGTGCCAGCAGTGATGGCCCTCATTGGGGGGAGACCCAGTACTTC.

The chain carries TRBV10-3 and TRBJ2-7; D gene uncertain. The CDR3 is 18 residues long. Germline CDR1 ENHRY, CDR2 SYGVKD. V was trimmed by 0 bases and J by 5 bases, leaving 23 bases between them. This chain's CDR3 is CAISESVGRRAGTDEQYF. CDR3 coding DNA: TGTGCCATCAGTGAGTCTGTCGGTCGAAGGGCAGGAACGGACGAGCAGTACTTC.

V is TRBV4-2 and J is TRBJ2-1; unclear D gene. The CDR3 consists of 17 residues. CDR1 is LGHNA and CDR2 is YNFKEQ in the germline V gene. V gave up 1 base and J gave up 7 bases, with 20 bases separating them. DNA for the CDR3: TGTGCCAGCAGCCAAGCGTCGGGCTTTCAAGTGGGTAATGAGCAGTTCTTC. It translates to CASSQASGFQVGNEQFF.

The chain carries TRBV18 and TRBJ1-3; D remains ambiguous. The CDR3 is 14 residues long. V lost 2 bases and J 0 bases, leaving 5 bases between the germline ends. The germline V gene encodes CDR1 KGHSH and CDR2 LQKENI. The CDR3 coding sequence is TGTGCCAGCTCACCAGCAAGCTCTGGAAACACCATATATTTT. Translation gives CASSPASSGNTIYF. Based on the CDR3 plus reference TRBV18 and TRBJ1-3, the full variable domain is NAGVMQNPRHLVRRRGQEARLRCSPMKGHSHVYWYRQLPEEGLKFMVYLQKENIIDESGMPKERFSAEFPKEGPSILRIQQVVRGDSAAYFCASSPASSGNTIYFGEGSWLTVV.

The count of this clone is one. The CDR3 is CASRKSGTGHREQYF. The CDR3 coding sequence is TGTGCCAGCAGAAAATCCGGGACAGGGCACCGCGAGCAGTACTTC. The gene calls are TRBV6-5 and TRBJ2-7, with 9 bases aligning to TRBD1. Germline V gene lookup returns CDR1 MNHEY and CDR2 SVGAGI. J was trimmed by 6 bases and V by 6 bases; bases with no gene match: 12. The CDR3 has 15 residues.

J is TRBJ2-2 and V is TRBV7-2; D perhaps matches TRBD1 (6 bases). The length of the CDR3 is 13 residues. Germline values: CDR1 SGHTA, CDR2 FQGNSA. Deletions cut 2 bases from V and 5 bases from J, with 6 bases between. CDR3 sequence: CASSLRGTGELFF. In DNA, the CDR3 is TGTGCCAGCAGCTTAAGGGGGACCGGGGAGCTGTTTTTT.

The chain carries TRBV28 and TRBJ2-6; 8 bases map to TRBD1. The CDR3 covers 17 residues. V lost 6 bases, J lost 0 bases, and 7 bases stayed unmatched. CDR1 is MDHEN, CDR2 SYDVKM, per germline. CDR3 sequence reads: CASRSGGTFSGANVLTF. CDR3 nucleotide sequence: TGTGCCAGCAGGTCAGGGGGCACCTTCTCTGGGGCCAACGTCCTGACTTTC. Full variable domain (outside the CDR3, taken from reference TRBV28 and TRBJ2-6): DVKVTQSSRYLVKRTGEKVFLECVQDMDHENMFWYRQDPGLGLRLIYFSYDVKMKEKGDIPEGYSVSREKKERFSLILESASTNQTSMYLCASRSGGTFSGANVLTFGAGSRLTVL.

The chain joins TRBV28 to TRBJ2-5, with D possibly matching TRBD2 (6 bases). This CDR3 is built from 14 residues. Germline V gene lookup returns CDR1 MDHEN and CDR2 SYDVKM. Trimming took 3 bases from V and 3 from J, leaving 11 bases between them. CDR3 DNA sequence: TGTGCCAGCAGTTTTAGGACTATTAAAGAGACCCAGTACTTC. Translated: CASSFRTIKETQYF.

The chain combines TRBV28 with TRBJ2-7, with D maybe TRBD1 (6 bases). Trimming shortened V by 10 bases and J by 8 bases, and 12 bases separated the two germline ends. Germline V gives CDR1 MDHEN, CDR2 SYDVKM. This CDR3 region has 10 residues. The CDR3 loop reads CATRDRKQYF. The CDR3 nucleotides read TGTGCCACCCGAGACAGGAAGCAGTACTTC.

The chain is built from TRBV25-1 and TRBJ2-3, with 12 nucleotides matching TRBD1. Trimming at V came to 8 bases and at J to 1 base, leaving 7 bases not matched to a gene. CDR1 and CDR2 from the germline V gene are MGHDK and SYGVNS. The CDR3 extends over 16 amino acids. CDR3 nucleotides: TGTGCCAGCCGGGACAGGGGGCCGGCGGGCACAGATACGCAGTATTTT. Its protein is CASRDRGPAGTDTQYF.

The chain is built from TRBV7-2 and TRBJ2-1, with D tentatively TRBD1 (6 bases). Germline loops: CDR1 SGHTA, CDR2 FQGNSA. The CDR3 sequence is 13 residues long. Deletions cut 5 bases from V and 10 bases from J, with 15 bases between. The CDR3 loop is CASSPGMDREQFF. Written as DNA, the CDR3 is TGTGCCAGCAGCCCAGGGATGGACAGAGAGCAGTTCTTC.

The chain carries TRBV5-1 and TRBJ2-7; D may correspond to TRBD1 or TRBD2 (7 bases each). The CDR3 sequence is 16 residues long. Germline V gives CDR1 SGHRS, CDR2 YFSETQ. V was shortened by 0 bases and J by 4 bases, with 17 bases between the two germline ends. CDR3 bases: TGCGCCAGCAGCTTGGAATCAGGGGGGGCGTTATACGAGCAGTACTTC. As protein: CASSLESGGALYEQYF.

CDR3 nucleotides: TGTGCCAGCAGCTTAGGGACGGAGACCCAGTACTTC. It specifies CASSLGTETQYF. The chain links TRBV11-2 to TRBJ2-5; unclear D gene. The V and J ends lost 1 base and 5 bases respectively, with 5 bases between them. The CDR3 runs to 12 residues. Germline assignment: CDR1 SGHAT and CDR2 FQNNGV.

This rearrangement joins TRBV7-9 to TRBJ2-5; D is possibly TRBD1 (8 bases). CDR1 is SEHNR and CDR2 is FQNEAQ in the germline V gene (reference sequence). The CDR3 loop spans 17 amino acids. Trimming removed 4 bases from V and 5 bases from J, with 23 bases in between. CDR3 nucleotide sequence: TGTGCCAGCAGCTGGGTTACAGGGGGAGGGCCACGGGAGACCCAGTACTTC. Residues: CASSWVTGGGPRETQYF.

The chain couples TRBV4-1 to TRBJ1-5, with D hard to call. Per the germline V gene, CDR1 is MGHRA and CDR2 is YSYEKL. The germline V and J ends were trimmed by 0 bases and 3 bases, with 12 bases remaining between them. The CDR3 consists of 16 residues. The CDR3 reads CASSQETGLVNQPQHF. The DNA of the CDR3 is TGCGCCAGCAGCCAAGAGACGGGTTTGGTCAATCAGCCCCAGCATTTT.

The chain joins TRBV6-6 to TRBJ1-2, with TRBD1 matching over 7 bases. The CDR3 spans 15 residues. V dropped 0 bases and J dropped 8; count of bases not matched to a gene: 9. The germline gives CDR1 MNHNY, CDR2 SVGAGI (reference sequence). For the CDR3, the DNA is TGTGCCAGCAGTTACTCTACCCGAACAGGGGCAGGCTACACCTTC. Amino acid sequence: CASSYSTRTGAGYTF.

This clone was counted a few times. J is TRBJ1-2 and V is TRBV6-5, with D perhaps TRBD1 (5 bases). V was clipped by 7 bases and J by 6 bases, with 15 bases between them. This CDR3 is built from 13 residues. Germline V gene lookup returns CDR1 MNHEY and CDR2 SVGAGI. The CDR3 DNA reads TGTGCCAGCACCCTAGGGGCAGGGCATGGCTACACCTTC. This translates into CASTLGAGHGYTF.

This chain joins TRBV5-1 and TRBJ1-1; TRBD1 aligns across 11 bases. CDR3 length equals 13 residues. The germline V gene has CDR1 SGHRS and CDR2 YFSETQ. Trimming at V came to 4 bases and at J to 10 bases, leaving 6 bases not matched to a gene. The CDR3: CASSQGQGVLAFF. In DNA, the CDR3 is TGCGCCAGCAGCCAGGGACAGGGGGTATTAGCTTTCTTT. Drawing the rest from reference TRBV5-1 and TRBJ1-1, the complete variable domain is KAGVTQTPRYLIKTRGQQVTLSCSPISGHRSVSWYQQTPGQGLQFLFEYFSETQRNKGNFPGRFSGRQFSNSRSEMNVSTLELGDSALYLCASSQGQGVLAFFGQGTRLTVV.

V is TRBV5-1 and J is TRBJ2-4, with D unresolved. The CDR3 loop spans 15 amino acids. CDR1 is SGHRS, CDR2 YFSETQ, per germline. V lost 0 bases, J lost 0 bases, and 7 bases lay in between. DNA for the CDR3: TGCGCCAGCAGCTTGGAGGGTCTAGCCAAAAACATTCAGTACTTC. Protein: CASSLEGLAKNIQYF.

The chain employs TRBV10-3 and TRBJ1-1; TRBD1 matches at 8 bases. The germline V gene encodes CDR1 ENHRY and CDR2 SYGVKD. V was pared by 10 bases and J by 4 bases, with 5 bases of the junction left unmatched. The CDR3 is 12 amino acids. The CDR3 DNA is TGTGCCACCACTACAGGGGGCACTGAAGCTTTCTTT. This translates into CATTTGGTEAFF.

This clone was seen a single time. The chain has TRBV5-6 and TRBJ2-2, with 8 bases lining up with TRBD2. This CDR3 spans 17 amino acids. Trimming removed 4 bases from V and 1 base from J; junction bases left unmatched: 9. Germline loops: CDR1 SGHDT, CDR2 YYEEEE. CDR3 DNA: TGTGCCAGCAGCCAACTAGCGGTACTTTGGAACACCGGGGAGCTGTTTTTT. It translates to CASSQLAVLWNTGELFF.

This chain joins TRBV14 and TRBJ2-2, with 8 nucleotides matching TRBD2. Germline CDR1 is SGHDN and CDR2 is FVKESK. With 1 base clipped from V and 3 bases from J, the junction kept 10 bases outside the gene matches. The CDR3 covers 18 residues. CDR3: CASSQVFTGTRDTGELFF. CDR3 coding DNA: TGTGCCAGCAGCCAAGTCTTCACCGGGACTAGGGACACCGGGGAGCTGTTTTTT.

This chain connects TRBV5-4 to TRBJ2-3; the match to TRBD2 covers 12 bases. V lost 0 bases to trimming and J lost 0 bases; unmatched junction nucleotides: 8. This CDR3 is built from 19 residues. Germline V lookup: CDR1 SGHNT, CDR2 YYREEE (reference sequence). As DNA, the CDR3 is TGTGCCAGCAGCTTGGATTTGGGACTAGCGGGTGAAAGCACAGATACGCAGTATTTT. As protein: CASSLDLGLAGESTDTQYF.